A selection of T cell receptor beta chains follows, all from one sample in a study of OX40 agonist ivuxolimab in advanced cancers. Using immunoSEQ multiplex PCR, the repertoire was profiled, and TCRdb retains in-frame clones only, with some absent. The table has tens of thousands of clones, under 85% seen once. The material sequenced was CD4+ or CD8+ T cells sorted from blood, taken in a trial of the OX40 agonist ivuxolimab. The receptors originated from an adult with an advanced solid tumor such as melanoma, head and neck, liver or kidney cancer. The CDR3 runs from the conserved cysteine through the conserved F or W. D genes are given only for firm matches. Clone size appears in some rows only: once, few, many, or a class for an expanded clone.

>TRBV7-8|.|TRBJ2-7|TRBD1
TGTGCCAGCAGCCTTACAGGGGACTCCTACGAGCAGTACTTC
CASSLTGDSYEQYF
>TRBV2|.|TRBJ2-5|.
TGTGCCAGCTCCGGGGCAGAGACCCAGTACTTC
CASSGAETQYF
>TRBV28|.|TRBJ2-7|TRBD2
TGTGCCAGCAGTACCGGGACTAGCGGACTGACCTACGAGCAGTACTTC
CASSTGTSGLTYEQYF
>TRBV2|.|TRBJ2-2|TRBD1
TGTGCCAGCAGGGAGACAGGGGGCTCCGGGGAGCTGTTTTTT
CASRETGGSGELFF
>TRBV28|.|TRBJ1-1|.
TGTGCCAGCAGTTTCAGGGAGGAGGCTGAAGCTTTCTTT
CASSFREEAEAFF
>TRBV11-2|.|TRBJ2-7|TRBD2
TGTGCCAGCAGCGGACGGGCGGGAGGTTACGAGCAGTACTTC
CASSGRAGGYEQYF
>TRBV28|once|TRBJ2-3|.
TGTGCCAGCAACTTAAGTGGGGGGACGACGCCCTGGGGCACAGATACGCAGTATTTT
CASNLSGGTTPWGTDTQYF
>TRBV7-9|once|TRBJ1-6|.
TGTGCCAGCAGCTTAAATGGTTCACCCCTCCACTTT
CASSLNGSPLHF
>TRBV7-3|.|TRBJ2-1|.
TGTGCCAGCAGCTTAGGGTCCCTAAATGAGCAGTTCTTC
CASSLGSLNEQFF
>TRBV7-6|.|TRBJ2-7|TRBD1
TGTGCCAGCAGCTTATTTCTCCCGGGACAGGCCGGTACCTACGAGCAGTACTTC
CASSLFLPGQAGTYEQYF
>TRBV9|.|TRBJ2-2|.
TGTGCCAGCAGCGAGGCCGGAGCCCGGGAGCTGTTTTTT
CASSEAGARELFF